This TCR beta chain was obtained from a study of Ad26.COV2.S vaccination and SARS-CoV-2 variants. The wider study: The study gave Ad26.COV2.S intramuscularly, once or twice 56 days apart.

CDR3 size: 14 residues. Trimming took 4 bases from V and 7 from J, leaving 16 bases between them. CDR1 is SGHVS and CDR2 is FNYEAQ in the germline V gene. Sequenced by immunoSEQ multiplex PCR; TCRdb stores in-frame clones only, minus some. The sample carries about 250,000 clones, around 88% recorded once. This clone was observed a few times. Treatment reported: 15 to 20 received Ad26.COV2.S at low or high dose, single or two shots; five or six received placebo; per-sample allocation not given. Material that was analyzed had been drawn on day 63 after the first vaccine or placebo injection. Recruitment in Boston yielded a donor of adult age, 18-55 years. Immunization relied on an Ad26 vector, which expressed Wuhan-strain SARS-CoV-2 spike.

Material: peripheral blood, obtained in a trial of Ad26.COV2.S vaccine versus placebo. The genes are TRBV7-6 and TRBJ1-2; no firm D call. The clonotype originates from a person between 18 and 65 years old who received the Ad26.COV2.S COVID-19 vaccine or a placebo. The CDR3 is CASSSSPGLGGYTF. CDR3 nucleotide sequence: TGTGCCAGCAGCTCCTCACCGGGGTTAGGTGGCTACACCTTC.